This passage covers 17 T cell receptor beta chains from one sample sequenced in a study of pediatric ulcerative colitis. The data were produced by immunoSEQ multiplex PCR, yet TCRdb's version contains in-frame clones alone and is incomplete. The table shows 25,000 to 35,000 clones, with approximately 78% occurring only once. Sequencing used blood. These receptors came from a boy between 10 and 17 years old with severe ulcerative colitis.

The V call is TRBV4-1, the J call TRBJ1-3; 9 bases map to TRBD1. Trimming took 4 bases from V and 2 from J; bases not matched to a gene: 6. Germline-derived CDR1 and CDR2 are MGHRA and YSYEKL. The CDR3 spans 16 residues. The CDR3 protein is CASSRRQGGTGNTIYF. The CDR3 region has the DNA TGCGCCAGCAGCCGGCGACAGGGGGGCACTGGAAACACCATATATTTT.

The chain employs TRBV6-5 and TRBJ2-4, with D uncertain. V lost 5 bases and J lost 4, with 12 bases in between. The CDR3 runs 14 residues. Germline CDR1 is MNHEY and CDR2 is SVGAGI. The CDR3 nucleotides are TGTGCCAGCAGTCCCCCGAATTTAAAAAACATTCAGTACTTC. This codes for CASSPPNLKNIQYF.

The chain is built from TRBV4-3 and TRBJ2-1, with D unclear. V was clipped by 1 base and J by 4 bases, with 20 bases between them. This CDR3 region has 18 residues. Per germline, CDR1 LGHNA and CDR2 YSLEER. CDR3: CASSQVRGPPTIYNEQFF. The CDR3 coding sequence is TGCGCCAGCAGCCAAGTAAGAGGACCCCCCACGATTTACAATGAGCAGTTCTTC.

The chain has TRBV7-9 and TRBJ2-7, with D tentatively TRBD1 (5 bases). Germline CDR1 is SEHNR and CDR2 is FQNEAQ (reference sequence). V lost 7 bases, J lost 4 bases, and 17 bases lay in between. This CDR3 is built from 14 residues. CDR3 sequence reads: CASNPPVGDYEQYF. CDR3 DNA: TGTGCCAGCAACCCACCGGTAGGGGATTACGAGCAGTACTTC.

V usage is TRBV13 and J usage is TRBJ2-5; D possibly corresponds to TRBD2 (6 bases). The CDR3 spans 14 residues. Trimming shortened V by 5 bases and J by 9 bases, and 19 bases separated the two germline ends. In germline, CDR1 is PRHDT, CDR2 FYEKMQ (reference sequence). CDR3 bases: TGTGCCAGCAGCCGGGGGAGACTGGTCGGTGCCCAGTACTTC. Protein sequence: CASSRGRLVGAQYF. Looking up the rest from reference TRBV13 and TRBJ2-5 gives the full variable domain: AAGVIQSPRHLIKEKRETATLKCYPIPRHDTVYWYQQGPGQDPQFLISFYEKMQSDKGSIPDRFSAQQFSDYHSELNMSSLELGDSALYFCASSRGRLVGAQYFGPGTRLLVL.

The chain carries TRBV11-2 and TRBJ2-7; 8 nucleotides match TRBD2. Germline V gene lookup returns CDR1 SGHAT and CDR2 FQNNGV. V dropped 5 bases and J dropped 5; count of bases not matched to a gene: 5. The CDR3 runs 13 residues. The CDR3: CASSPGGVHEQYF. The CDR3 DNA follows: TGTGCCAGCAGCCCGGGGGGGGTCCACGAGCAGTACTTC. Looking up the rest from reference TRBV11-2 and TRBJ2-7 gives the full variable domain: EAGVAQSPRYKIIEKRQSVAFWCNPISGHATLYWYQQILGQGPKLLIQFQNNGVVDDSQLPKDRFSAERLKGVDSTLKIQPAKLEDSAVYLCASSPGGVHEQYFGPGTRLTVT.

V gene TRBV4-3 combines with J gene TRBJ1-1; the D gene is possibly TRBD1 (5 bases). Germline V gives CDR1 LGHNA, CDR2 YSLEER. Trimming removed 0 bases at V and 0 bases at J, with 8 bases between. This CDR3 region has 15 residues. The CDR3 bases are TGCGCCAGCAGCCAAGAGTCAGGGATGAACACTGAAGCTTTCTTT. This sequence encodes CASSQESGMNTEAFF.

The V and J genes are TRBV5-5 and TRBJ1-5, with no clear D. The V and J ends lost 4 bases and 4 bases respectively, with 6 bases between them. In germline, CDR1 is SGHKS, CDR2 YYEKEE (reference sequence). This CDR3 contains 12 residues. The DNA of the CDR3 is TGTGCCAGCAGCACCCCAAATCAGCCCCAGCATTTT. Protein sequence: CASSTPNQPQHF.

J is TRBJ1-2 and V is TRBV30; D ambiguous. The germline V gene encodes CDR1 GTSNPN and CDR2 SVGIG (reference sequence). The CDR3 runs 11 residues. The ends were cut back, 1 base at V and 13 bases at J, with 13 bases in the middle. The CDR3 spells CAWSELYGCTF. For the CDR3, the DNA is TGTGCCTGGAGTGAGCTCTATGGGTGCACCTTC.

In this sample, this clone turned up once. The rearrangement links TRBV7-8 to TRBJ2-3; 11 bases align to TRBD2. The germline V gene has CDR1 SGHVS and CDR2 FQNEAQ. Losses at the gene ends were 5 bases for V and 4 bases for J; bases not matched to a gene: 8. This CDR3 spans 16 amino acids. For the CDR3, the DNA is TGTGCCAGCAGCCCACCTAGCGGGGGGCGTTCAGATACGCAGTATTTT. Its protein is CASSPPSGGRSDTQYF.

J is TRBJ2-7 and V is TRBV9, with D possibly TRBD1 on 5 matching bases. Trimming removed 4 bases at V and 0 bases at J, with 17 bases between. The CDR3 runs 16 residues. Germline V lookup: CDR1 SGDLS, CDR2 YYNGEE. The CDR3 coding sequence is TGTGCCAGCAGCCGCGACAGTATCTCAGGCTCCTACGAGCAGTACTTC. Translation gives CASSRDSISGSYEQYF.

The V and J genes are TRBV30 and TRBJ1-1, with D tentatively TRBD1 (6 bases). This CDR3 has 16 residues. V was trimmed by 3 bases and J by 0 bases, leaving 17 bases between them. Germline V lookup: CDR1 GTSNPN, CDR2 SVGIG (reference sequence). DNA for the CDR3: TGTGCCTGGAGCCCAGCGGGACATCCGATGAACACTGAAGCTTTCTTT. This gives the protein CAWSPAGHPMNTEAFF. Variable domain in full (rest from reference TRBV30 and TRBJ1-1): SQTIHQWPATLVQPVGSPLSLECTVEGTSNPNLYWYRQAAGRGLQLLFYSVGIGQISSEVPQNLSASRPQDRQFILSSKKLLLSDSGFYLCAWSPAGHPMNTEAFFGQGTRLTVV.

The CDR3 region has the DNA TGTGCCAGCAGTTTCGCTCTTGGATTAGCGGGATCAGATACGCAGTATTTT. Translating gives CASSFALGLAGSDTQYF. This chain links TRBV28 with TRBJ2-3, with 8 bases identical to TRBD2. From germline, CDR1 is MDHEN and CDR2 SYDVKM. V shed 3 bases, J shed 4 bases, and the junction held 12 bases outside the gene matches. The CDR3 runs 17 residues.

The chain joins TRBV7-9 to TRBJ2-4; unclear D gene. The germline CDR1 and CDR2 sequences are SEHNR and FQNEAQ (reference sequence). Trimming removed 4 bases from V and 1 base from J, with 11 bases in between. The CDR3 loop spans 15 amino acids. The CDR3 reads CASSSLWAAKNIQYF. CDR3 DNA sequence: TGTGCCAGCAGCTCACTATGGGCGGCCAAAAACATTCAGTACTTC. Filled out from reference TRBV7-9 and TRBJ2-4, the complete variable domain reads DTGVSQNPRHKITKRGQNVTFRCDPISEHNRLYWYRQTLGQGPEFLTYFQNEAQLEKSRLLSDRFSAERPKGSFSTLEIQRTEQGDSAMYLCASSSLWAAKNIQYFGAGTRLSVL.

The chain recombines TRBV7-2 with TRBJ2-7; D ambiguous. Trimming removed 0 bases from V and 4 bases from J, with 10 bases in between. CDR3 length: 14 amino acids. Germline-derived CDR1 and CDR2 are SGHTA and FQGNSA. The CDR3 bases are TGTGCCAGCAGCTTAGCCTTCCCGACGTACGAGCAGTACTTC. Protein: CASSLAFPTYEQYF.

A note on this clone: Mismatch with germline at one junction end may stem from a read error. The same CDR3 also results from other DNA sequences found in this sample. This chain joins TRBV19 and TRBJ2-2, with D perhaps TRBD2 (5 bases). The germline V gene has CDR1 LNHDA and CDR2 SQIVND (reference sequence). CDR3 length: 13 amino acids. CDR3 sequence: CASTRPNTGELFF. CDR3 sequence (DNA): TGTGCCAGTACGAGGCCGAACACCGGGGAACTGTTTTTT.

The V and J genes are TRBV11-1 and TRBJ2-5; the match to TRBD1 covers 7 bases. CDR1 SGHAT and CDR2 FQDESV come from the germline V gene (reference sequence). Germline trimming cut 2 bases from V and 4 bases from J; bases unmatched to any gene: 7. The CDR3 runs to 15 residues. In nucleotides, the CDR3 is TGTGCCAGCAGCTTATCAGGGGGATTTAGAGAGACCCAGTACTTC. Amino acids: CASSLSGGFRETQYF.